This T cell receptor (beta chain) was found in a study of identical twins. The V end was cut by 3 bases, the J end by 5 bases, with 13 bases between. The CDR3 runs to 14 residues. Germline values: CDR1 LNHDA, CDR2 SQIVND (reference sequence). TCRdb reanalysed the 5' RACE reads using MiXCR and keeps one entry per CDR3 protein. The sample shows fewer than 650,000 distinct CDR3 sequences, approximately 10% of them seen only once. Everyone who gave samples was a healthy Caucasian. These data also formed part of another study, on yellow fever vaccine responses in identical twins.

The chain joins TRBV19 to TRBJ1-2, with D possibly matching TRBD1 (5 bases). Sequencing used PBMCs. The sequence derives from a woman under 30 in good health. CDR3 DNA: TGTGCCAGTAGTATTTCGACAGAAAGATATGGCTACACCTTC. As protein: CASSISTERYGYTF.